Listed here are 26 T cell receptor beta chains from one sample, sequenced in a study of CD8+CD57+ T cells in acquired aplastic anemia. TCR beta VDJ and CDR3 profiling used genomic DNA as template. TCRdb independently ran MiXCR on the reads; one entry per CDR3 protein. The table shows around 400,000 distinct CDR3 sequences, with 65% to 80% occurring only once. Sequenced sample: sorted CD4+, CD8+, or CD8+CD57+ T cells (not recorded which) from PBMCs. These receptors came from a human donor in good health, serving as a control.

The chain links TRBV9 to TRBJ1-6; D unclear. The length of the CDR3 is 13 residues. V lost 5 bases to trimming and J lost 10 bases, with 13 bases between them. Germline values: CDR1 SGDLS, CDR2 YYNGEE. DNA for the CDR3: TGTGCCAGCAGTGCCGAAATGGAATCACCCCTCCACTTT. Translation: CASSAEMESPLHF.

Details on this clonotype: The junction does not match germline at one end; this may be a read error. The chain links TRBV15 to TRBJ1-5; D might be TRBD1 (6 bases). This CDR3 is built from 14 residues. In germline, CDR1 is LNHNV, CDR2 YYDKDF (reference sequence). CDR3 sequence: CATSLGQTNQPQLF. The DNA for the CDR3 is TGTGCCACCAGTTTAGGACAGACCAATCAGCCCCAGCTTTTT.

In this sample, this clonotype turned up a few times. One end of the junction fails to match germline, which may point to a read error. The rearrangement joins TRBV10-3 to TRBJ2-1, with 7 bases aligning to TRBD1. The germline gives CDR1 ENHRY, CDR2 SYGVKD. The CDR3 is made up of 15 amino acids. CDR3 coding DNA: TGTGTCATCCGTGAGTCGGGGACAGAATACAATGAGCAGTTCTTC. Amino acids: CVIRESGTEYNEQFF.

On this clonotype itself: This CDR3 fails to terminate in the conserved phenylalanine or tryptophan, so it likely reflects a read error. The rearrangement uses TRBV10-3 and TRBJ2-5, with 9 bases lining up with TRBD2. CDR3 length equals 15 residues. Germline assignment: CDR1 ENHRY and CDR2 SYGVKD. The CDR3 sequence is CAISTASGDQQTQYL. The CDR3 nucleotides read TGTGCCATCAGTACCGCTAGCGGGGACCAACAGACCCAGTACTTG.

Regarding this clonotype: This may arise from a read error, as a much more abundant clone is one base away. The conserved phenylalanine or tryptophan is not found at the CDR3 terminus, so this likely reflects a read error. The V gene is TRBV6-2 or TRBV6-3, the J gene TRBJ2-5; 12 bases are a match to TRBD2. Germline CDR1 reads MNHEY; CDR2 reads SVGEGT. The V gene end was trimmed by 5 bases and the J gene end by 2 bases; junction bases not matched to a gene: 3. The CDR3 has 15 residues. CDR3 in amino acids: CASSALAGGQETQYL. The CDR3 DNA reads TGTGCCAGCAGTGCACTAGCGGGGGGACAAGAGACCCAGTACCTC.

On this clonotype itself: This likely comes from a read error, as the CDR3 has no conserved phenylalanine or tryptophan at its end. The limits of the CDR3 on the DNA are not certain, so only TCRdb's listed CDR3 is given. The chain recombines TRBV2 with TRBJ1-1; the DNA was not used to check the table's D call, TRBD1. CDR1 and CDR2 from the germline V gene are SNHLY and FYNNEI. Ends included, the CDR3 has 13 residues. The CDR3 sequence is CASSGRENTQSFC.

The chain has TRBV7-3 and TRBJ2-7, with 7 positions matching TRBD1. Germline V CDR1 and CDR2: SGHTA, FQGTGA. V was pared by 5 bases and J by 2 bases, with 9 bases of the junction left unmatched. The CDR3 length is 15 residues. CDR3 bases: TGTGCCAGCAGCCAAGAAACAGGGGAAACCTACGAGCAGTACTTC. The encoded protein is CASSQETGETYEQYF.

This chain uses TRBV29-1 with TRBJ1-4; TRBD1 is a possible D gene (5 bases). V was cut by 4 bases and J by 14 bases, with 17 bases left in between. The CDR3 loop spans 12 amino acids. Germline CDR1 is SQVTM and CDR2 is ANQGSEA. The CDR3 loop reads CSVAKGRSGLFF. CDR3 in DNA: TGCAGCGTTGCCAAGGGGAGGAGTGGTCTGTTTTTT. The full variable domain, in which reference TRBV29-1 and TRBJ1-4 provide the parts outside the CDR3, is SAVISQKPSRDICQRGTSLTIQCQVDSQVTMMFWYRQQPGQSLTLIATANQGSEATYESGFVIDKFPISRPNLTFSTLTVSNMSPEDSSIYLCSVAKGRSGLFFGSGTQLSVL.

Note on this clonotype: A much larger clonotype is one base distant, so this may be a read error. DNA for the CDR3: TGTGCCAGCCCACCGCCGGGACCTGGGGACTATGGCTACACCTTC. Translation gives CASPPPGPGDYGYTF. This chain joins TRBV18 and TRBJ1-2, with a tentative D call TRBD1 (5 bases). The CDR3 spans 15 residues. The germline V gene has CDR1 KGHSH and CDR2 LQKENI.

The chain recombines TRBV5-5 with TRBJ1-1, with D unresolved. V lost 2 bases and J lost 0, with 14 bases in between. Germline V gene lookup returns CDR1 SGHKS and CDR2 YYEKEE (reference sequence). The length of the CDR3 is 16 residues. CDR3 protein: CASSLDVHSLNTEAFF. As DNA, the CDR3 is TGTGCCAGCAGCTTAGACGTCCACAGCCTGAACACTGAAGCTTTCTTT.

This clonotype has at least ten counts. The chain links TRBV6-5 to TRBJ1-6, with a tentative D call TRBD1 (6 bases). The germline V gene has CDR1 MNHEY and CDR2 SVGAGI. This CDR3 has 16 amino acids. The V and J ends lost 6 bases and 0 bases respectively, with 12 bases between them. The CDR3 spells CASRYREGSYNSPLHF. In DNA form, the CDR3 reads TGTGCCAGCAGGTACAGGGAGGGCTCCTATAATTCACCCCTCCACTTT.

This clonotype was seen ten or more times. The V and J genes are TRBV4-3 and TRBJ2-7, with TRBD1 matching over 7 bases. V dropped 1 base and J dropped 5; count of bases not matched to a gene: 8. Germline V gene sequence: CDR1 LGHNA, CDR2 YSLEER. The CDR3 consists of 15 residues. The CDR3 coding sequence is TGCGCCAGCAGCCAAGTAACGGGACAGTCCAACGAGCAGTACTTC. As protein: CASSQVTGQSNEQYF.

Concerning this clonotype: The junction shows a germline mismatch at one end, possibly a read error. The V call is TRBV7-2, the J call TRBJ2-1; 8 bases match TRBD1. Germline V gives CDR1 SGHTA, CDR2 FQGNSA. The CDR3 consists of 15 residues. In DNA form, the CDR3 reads TGTGCCGGCAGCTTAGACAGGGGCAGTGAAGCTTTGTTTTTCTTC. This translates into CAGSLDRGSEALFFF.

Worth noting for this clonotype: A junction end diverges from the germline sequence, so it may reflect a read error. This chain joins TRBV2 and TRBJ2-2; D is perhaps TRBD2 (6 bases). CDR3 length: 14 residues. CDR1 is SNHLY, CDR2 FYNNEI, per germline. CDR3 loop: CASSARTCGGVLVF. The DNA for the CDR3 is TGTGCCAGCAGCGCCCGGACCTGTGGCGGGGTGCTCGTTTTT.

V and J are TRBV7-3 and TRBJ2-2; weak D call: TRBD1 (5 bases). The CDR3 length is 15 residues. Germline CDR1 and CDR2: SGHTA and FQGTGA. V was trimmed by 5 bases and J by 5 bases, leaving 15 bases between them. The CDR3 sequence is CASSRQGDRTGELFF. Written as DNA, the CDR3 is TGTGCCAGCAGCCGGCAGGGTGATAGGACCGGGGAGCTGTTTTTT.

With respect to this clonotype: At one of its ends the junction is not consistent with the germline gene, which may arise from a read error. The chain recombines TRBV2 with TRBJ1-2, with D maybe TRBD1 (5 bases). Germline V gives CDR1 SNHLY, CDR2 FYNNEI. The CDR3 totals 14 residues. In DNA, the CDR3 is TGTGCCAGCAGTGACCAGGGCACTAAATATGGCTACACCTTC. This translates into CASSDQGTKYGYTF.

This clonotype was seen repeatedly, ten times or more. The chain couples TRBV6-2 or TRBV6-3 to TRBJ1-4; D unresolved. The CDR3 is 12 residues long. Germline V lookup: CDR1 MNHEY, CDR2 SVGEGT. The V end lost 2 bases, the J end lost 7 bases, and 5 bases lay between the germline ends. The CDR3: CASSYSLEKLFF. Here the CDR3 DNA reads TGTGCCAGCAGTTACAGCCTTGAAAAACTGTTTTTT.

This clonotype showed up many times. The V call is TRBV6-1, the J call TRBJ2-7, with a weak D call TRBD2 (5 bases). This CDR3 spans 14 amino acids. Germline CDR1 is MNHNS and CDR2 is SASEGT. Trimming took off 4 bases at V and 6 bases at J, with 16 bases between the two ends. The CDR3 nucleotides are TGTGCCAGCAGTGTTACCGATGATGGGAGCGAGCAGTACTTC. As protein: CASSVTDDGSEQYF.

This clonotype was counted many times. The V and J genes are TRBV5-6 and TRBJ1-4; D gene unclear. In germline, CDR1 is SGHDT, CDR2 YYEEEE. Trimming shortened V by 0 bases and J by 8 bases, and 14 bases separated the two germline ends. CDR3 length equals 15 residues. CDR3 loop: CASSLVPEGEEKLFF. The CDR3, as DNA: TGTGCCAGCAGCTTGGTCCCCGAAGGAGAGGAAAAACTGTTTTTT.

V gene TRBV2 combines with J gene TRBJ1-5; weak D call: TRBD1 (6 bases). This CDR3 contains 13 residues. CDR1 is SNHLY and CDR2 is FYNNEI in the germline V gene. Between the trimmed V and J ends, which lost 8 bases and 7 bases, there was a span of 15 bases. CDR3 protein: CASGGGRLQPQHF. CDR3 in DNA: TGTGCCAGCGGCGGGGGCAGGCTGCAGCCCCAGCATTTT. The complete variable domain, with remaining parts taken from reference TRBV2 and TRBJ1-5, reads EPEVTQTPSHQVTQMGQEVILRCVPISNHLYFYWYRQILGQKVEFLVSFYNNEISEKSEIFDDQFSVERPDGSNFTLKIRSTKLEDSAMYFCASGGGRLQPQHFGDGTRLSIL.

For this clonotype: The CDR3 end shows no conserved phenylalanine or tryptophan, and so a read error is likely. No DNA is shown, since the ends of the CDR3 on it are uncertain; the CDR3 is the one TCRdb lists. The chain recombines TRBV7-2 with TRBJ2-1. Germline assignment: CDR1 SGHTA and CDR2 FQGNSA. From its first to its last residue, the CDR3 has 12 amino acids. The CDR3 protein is CASSSGRKDEKL.

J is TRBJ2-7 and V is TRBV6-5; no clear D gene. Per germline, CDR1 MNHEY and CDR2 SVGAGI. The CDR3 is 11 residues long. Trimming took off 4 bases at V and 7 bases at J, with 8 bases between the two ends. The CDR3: CASSSTREQYF. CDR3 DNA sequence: TGTGCCAGCAGTTCCACCAGAGAGCAGTACTTC.

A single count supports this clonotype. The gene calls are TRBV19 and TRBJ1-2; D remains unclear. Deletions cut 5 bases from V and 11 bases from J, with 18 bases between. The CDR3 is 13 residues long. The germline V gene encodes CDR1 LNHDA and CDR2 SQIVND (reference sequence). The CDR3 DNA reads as TGTGCCAGTAGTGACGGGCCGGGCTCTGGGTACACCTTC. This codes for CASSDGPGSGYTF.

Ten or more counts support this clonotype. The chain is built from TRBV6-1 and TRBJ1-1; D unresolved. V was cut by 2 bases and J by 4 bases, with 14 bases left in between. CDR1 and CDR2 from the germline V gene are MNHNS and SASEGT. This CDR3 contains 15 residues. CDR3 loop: CASSEPGELGTEAFF. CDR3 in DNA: TGTGCCAGCAGTGAACCCGGGGAGCTGGGCACTGAAGCTTTCTTT.

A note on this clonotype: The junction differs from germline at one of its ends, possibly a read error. CDR3 coding DNA: TGTGCCAGCAGCTTTGGGGGGAAGGATCAGCCCCAGCACTTT. This sequence encodes CASSFGGKDQPQHF. The V call is TRBV7-2, the J call TRBJ1-1, with D perhaps TRBD1 (5 bases). Looked up from germline, CDR1 is SGHTA and CDR2 is FQGNSA. This CDR3 contains 14 residues. Combining the CDR3 with reference TRBV7-2 and TRBJ1-1 gives the whole variable domain GAGVSQSPSNKVTEKGKDVELRCDPISGHTALYWYRQSLGQGLEFLIYFQGNSAPDKSGLPSDRFSAERTGGSVSTLTIQRTQQEDSAVYLCASSFGGKDQPQHFGQGTRLTVV.

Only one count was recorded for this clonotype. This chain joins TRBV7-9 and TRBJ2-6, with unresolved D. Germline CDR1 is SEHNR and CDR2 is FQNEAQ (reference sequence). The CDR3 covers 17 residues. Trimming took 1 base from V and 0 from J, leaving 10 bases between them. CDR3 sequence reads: CASSLDWASSGANVLTF. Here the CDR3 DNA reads TGTGCCAGCAGCTTAGATTGGGCGAGCTCTGGGGCCAACGTCCTGACTTTC.